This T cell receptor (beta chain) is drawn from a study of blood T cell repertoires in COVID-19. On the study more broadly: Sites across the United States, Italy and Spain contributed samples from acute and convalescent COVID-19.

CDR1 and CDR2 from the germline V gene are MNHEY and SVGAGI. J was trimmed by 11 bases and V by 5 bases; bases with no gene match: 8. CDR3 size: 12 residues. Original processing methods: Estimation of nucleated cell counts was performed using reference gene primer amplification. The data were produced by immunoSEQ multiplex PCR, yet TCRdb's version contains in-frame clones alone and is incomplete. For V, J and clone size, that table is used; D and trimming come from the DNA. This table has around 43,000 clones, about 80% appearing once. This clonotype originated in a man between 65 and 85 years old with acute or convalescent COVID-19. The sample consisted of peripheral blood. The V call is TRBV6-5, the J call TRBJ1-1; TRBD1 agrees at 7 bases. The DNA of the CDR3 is TGTGCCAGCAGTCGTTCGACAGGGCATGCTTTCTTT. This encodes CASSRSTGHAFF.